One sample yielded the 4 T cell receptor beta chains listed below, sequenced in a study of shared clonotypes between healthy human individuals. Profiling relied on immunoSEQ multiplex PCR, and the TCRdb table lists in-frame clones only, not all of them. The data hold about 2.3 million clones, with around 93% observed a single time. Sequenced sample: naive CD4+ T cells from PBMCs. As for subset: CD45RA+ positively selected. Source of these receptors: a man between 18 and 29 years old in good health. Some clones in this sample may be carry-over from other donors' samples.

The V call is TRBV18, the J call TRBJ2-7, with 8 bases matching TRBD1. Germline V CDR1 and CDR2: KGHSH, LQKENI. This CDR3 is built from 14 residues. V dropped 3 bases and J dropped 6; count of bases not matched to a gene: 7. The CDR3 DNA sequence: TGTGCCAGCTCACCTACGGCAGGGGGCGGCGAGCAGTACTTC. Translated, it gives CASSPTAGGGEQYF.

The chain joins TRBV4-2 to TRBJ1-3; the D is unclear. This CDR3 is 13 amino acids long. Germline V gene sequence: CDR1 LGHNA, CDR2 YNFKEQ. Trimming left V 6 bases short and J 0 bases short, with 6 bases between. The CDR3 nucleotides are TGTGCCAGCAGACCCTCCTCTGGAAACACCATATATTTT. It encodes CASRPSSGNTIYF.

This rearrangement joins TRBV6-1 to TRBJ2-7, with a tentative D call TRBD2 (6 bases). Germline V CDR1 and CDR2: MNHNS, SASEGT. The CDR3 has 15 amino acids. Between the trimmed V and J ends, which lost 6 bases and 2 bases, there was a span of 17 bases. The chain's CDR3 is CASRHPGRGTYEQYF. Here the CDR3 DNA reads TGTGCCAGCAGACATCCGGGACGGGGGACCTACGAGCAGTACTTC.

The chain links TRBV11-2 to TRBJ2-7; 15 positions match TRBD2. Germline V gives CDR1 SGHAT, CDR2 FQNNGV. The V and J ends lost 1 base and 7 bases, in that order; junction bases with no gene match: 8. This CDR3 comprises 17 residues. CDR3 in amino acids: CASSLAGLAGGPREQYF. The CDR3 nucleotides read TGTGCCAGCAGCTTAGCCGGACTAGCGGGAGGGCCGCGGGAGCAGTACTTC.